Below, one T cell receptor (beta chain) is given with its context. The data were produced by immunoSEQ multiplex PCR, yet TCRdb's version contains in-frame clones alone and is incomplete. The sample consists of fewer than 300,000 clones, 75% to 95% of them appearing once. This entry belongs to a study of blood T cell repertoires in COVID-19. Background on the study: COVID-19 samples collected from the United States, Italy and Spain covered acute and convalescent phases. PBMCs, B-cell-depleted T cells, or T cells provided the cDNA or gDNA that made up the material.

The ends were cut back, 8 bases at V and 4 bases at J, with 12 bases in the middle. The CDR3 loop spans 12 amino acids. Germline assignment: CDR1 MNHEY and CDR2 SVGAGI. Sequenced material: peripheral blood. This chain uses TRBV6-5 with TRBJ2-7; D gene ambiguous. The source is a person under 35 with COVID-19, enrolled during active disease. The CDR3 DNA reads as TGTGCCAGCTCCACTCACGTTTACGAGCAGTACTTC. This codes for CASSTHVYEQYF.